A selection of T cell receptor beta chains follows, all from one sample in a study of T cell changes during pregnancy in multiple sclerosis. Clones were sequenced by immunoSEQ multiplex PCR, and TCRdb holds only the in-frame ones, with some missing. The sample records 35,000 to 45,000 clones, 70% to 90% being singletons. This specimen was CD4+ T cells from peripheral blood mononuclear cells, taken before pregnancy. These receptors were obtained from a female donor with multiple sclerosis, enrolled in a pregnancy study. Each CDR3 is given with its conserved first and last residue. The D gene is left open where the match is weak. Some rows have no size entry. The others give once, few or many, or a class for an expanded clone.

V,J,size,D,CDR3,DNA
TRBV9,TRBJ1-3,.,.,CASSVGPESGNTIYF,TGTGCCAGCAGCGTAGGGCCTGAATCCGGAAACACCATATATTTT
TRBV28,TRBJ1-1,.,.,CASTKLGAYTEAFF,TGTGCCAGCACAAAACTGGGGGCTTACACTGAAGCTTTCTTT
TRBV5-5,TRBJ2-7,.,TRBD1,CASSYVTGSKVYEQYF,TGTGCCAGCAGCTACGTGACAGGGAGTAAAGTCTACGAGCAGTACTTC
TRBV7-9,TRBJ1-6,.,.,CASSLGSAGDSPLHF,TGTGCCAGCAGCTTAGGTTCCGCCGGAGATTCACCCCTCCACTTT
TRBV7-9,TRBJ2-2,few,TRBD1,CASSLWDRDYPGELFF,TGTGCCAGCAGCTTGTGGGACAGGGATTACCCCGGGGAGCTGTTTTTT
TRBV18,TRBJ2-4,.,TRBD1,CASSEEGGTTNIQYF,TGTGCCAGCTCGGAAGAAGGGGGCACTACAAACATTCAGTACTTC
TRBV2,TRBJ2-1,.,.,CASSLRDTTLGQFF,TGTGCCAGCAGCCTCCGGGACACCACGTTGGGGCAGTTCTTC
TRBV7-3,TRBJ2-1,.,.,CATGQGGDNEQFF,TGTGCCACTGGACAGGGAGGGGACAATGAGCAGTTCTTC
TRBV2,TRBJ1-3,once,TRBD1,CASGRDRAAASGNTIYF,TGTGCCAGCGGGAGAGACAGGGCGGCCGCCTCTGGAAACACCATATATTTT
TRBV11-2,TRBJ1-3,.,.,CASSPTRGPGNTIYF,TGTGCCAGCAGCCCTACACGAGGGCCCGGAAACACCATATATTTT
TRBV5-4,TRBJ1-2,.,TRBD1,CASSLWQGAYGYTF,TGTGCCAGCAGCTTGTGGCAGGGGGCCTATGGCTACACCTTC
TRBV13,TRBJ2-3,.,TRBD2,CASSLRLAGGPTDTQYF,TGTGCCAGCAGCTTAAGGCTAGCGGGGGGGCCCACAGATACGCAGTATTTT
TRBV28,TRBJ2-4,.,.,CASSLSAGTFFNIQYF,TGTGCCAGCAGTTTATCAGCAGGGACTTTCTTTAACATTCAGTACTTC
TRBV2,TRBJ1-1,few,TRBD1,CASSEVGQGVQAFF,TGTGCCAGCAGTGAGGTGGGGCAGGGGGTACAAGCTTTCTTT
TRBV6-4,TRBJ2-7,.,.,CASSDYRSNRSYEQYF,TGTGCCAGCAGTGACTACAGGTCTAATAGAAGCTACGAGCAGTACTTC
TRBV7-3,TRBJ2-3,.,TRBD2,CASSFRGDTDTQYF,TGTGCCAGCAGTTTCCGGGGGGACACAGATACGCAGTATTTT
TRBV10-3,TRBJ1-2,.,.,CAIKGGDYGYTF,TGTGCCATCAAGGGAGGCGACTATGGCTACACCTTC
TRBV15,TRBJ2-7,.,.,CATSRGSSYEQYF,TGTGCCACCAGCAGAGGTTCGTCCTACGAGCAGTACTTC
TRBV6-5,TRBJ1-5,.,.,CASSYSASRNQPQHF,TGTGCCAGCAGTTACTCGGCCTCCCGAAATCAGCCCCAGCATTTT
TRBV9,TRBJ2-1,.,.,CASSARDFSLNEQFF,TGTGCCAGCAGCGCCCGGGACTTCTCCCTAAATGAGCAGTTCTTC
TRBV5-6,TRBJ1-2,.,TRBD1,CASSLGTAGYTF,TGTGCCAGCAGCTTAGGGACAGCTGGCTACACCTTC
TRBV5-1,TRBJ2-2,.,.,CASSLTLNTGELFF,TGCGCCAGCAGCTTGACATTAAACACCGGGGAGCTGTTTTTT
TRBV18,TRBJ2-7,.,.,CASSPESVYEQYF,TGTGCCAGCTCACCAGAGAGCGTCTACGAGCAGTACTTC
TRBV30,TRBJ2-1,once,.,CAWEGTPLYNEQFF,TGTGCCTGGGAGGGCACTCCGCTATACAATGAGCAGTTCTTC
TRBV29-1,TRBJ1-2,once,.,CSVQREVFYGYTF,TGCAGCGTGCAACGGGAGGTCTTCTATGGCTACACCTTC
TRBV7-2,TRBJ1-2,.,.,CASSPDRGRLYTF,TGTGCCAGCTCCCCGGATAGGGGAAGACTCTACACCTTC
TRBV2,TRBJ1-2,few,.,CASSVARAYGYTF,TGTGCCAGCAGTGTCGCCAGGGCCTATGGCTACACCTTC
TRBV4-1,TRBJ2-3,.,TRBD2,CASSPLGSGDRTDTQYF,TGCGCCAGCAGCCCTCTGGGTAGCGGGGACCGCACAGATACGCAGTATTTT
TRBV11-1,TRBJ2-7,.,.,CASSNIQGYEQYF,TGTGCCAGCAGTAACATACAGGGCTACGAGCAGTACTTC
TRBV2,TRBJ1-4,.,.,CASSDTVREKLFF,TGTGCCAGCAGCGACACAGTTAGGGAAAAACTGTTTTTT
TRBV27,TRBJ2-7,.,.,CASSRYLKSHYEQYF,TGTGCCAGCAGTCGGTACCTGAAAAGCCACTACGAGCAGTACTTC
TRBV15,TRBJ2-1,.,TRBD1,CATSGRDRDYNEQFF,TGTGCCACCAGCGGACGGGACAGAGACTACAATGAGCAGTTCTTC
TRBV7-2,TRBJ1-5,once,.,CASSSNRASNQPQHF,TGTGCCAGCAGCTCGAACAGGGCCAGCAATCAGCCCCAGCATTTT
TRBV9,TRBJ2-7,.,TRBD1,CASSVGPGGTVYEQYF,TGTGCCAGCAGCGTAGGTCCAGGGGGCACAGTCTACGAGCAGTACTTC
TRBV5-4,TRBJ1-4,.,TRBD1,CASRPQGADNEKLFF,TGTGCCAGCAGACCCCAGGGGGCGGATAATGAAAAACTGTTTTTT
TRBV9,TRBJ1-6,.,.,CASSVGSSVYNSPLHF,TGTGCCAGCAGCGTAGGTTCCAGCGTATATAATTCACCCCTCCACTTT
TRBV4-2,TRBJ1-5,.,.,CASSQEGGGLEPQHF,TGTGCCAGCAGCCAAGAGGGTGGAGGGCTCGAGCCCCAGCATTTT
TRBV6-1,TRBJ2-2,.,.,CASSEQGWAGELFF,TGTGCCAGCAGTGAACAGGGCTGGGCCGGGGAGCTGTTTTTT
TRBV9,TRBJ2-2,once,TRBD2,CASSVLLAGDPGELFF,TGTGCCAGCAGCGTGCTTCTAGCGGGGGACCCCGGGGAGCTGTTTTTT
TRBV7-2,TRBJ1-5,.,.,CASSLAPVISNQPQHF,TGTGCCAGCAGCTTAGCGCCGGTGATTAGCAATCAGCCCCAGCATTTT
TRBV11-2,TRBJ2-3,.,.,CASSLGVSRGTDTQYF,TGTGCCAGCAGCTTAGGCGTGAGTCGGGGCACAGATACGCAGTATTTT
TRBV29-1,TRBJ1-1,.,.,CSGGGRGTEAFF,TGCAGCGGTGGAGGGAGGGGCACTGAAGCTTTCTTT
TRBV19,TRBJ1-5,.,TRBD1,CASSPRPRGNQPQHF,TGTGCCAGTAGTCCTCGACCCAGGGGGAATCAGCCCCAGCATTTT
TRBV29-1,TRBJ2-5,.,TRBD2,CSVLAGGHQETQYF,TGCAGCGTTTTAGCGGGGGGCCACCAAGAGACCCAGTACTTC
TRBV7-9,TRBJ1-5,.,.,CASSLASGDQPQHF,TGTGCCAGCAGCTTAGCGTCGGGGGATCAGCCCCAGCATTTT